This T cell receptor beta chain is drawn from a study of blood T cell repertoires in COVID-19. TCRdb's copy holds only in-frame clones and misses some; the assay was immunoSEQ multiplex PCR. The table has tens of thousands of clones, 76% seen once. V was clipped by 4 bases and J by 7 bases; unmatched bases: 13. The CDR3 runs to 15 residues. CDR1 and CDR2 from the germline V gene are SNHLY and FYNNEI. This sequence originates from a man in his fifties or sixties with COVID-19, enrolled during active disease. Sequenced input: peripheral blood. The chain links TRBV2 to TRBJ2-7; 7 bases match TRBD2. In nucleotides, the CDR3 is TGTGCCAGCAGTGTAGGGGCGGGAGCTGTCATGGAGCAGTACTTC. Protein sequence: CASSVGAGAVMEQYF.